A selection of T cell receptor beta chains follows, all from one sample in a study of blood T cell repertoires in COVID-19. TCRdb keeps only in-frame clones here, not all; method: immunoSEQ multiplex PCR. The sample consists of some 170,000 clones, roughly 82% of them appearing once. The specimen was peripheral blood. These receptors were collected from a woman in her 70s with acute or convalescent COVID-19. Both conserved end residues are part of each CDR3. The D gene is left open where the match is weak. Not every row has a clone size; where given, it reads once, few, many or a size class.

clone_size	v_call	j_call	d_call	cdr3_aa	cdr3_nt
.	TRBV4-2	TRBJ1-5	.	CASSQPQKGSNQPQHF	TGTGCCAGCAGCCAACCTCAAAAGGGGAGCAATCAGCCCCAGCATTTT
.	TRBV29-1	TRBJ1-5	TRBD1	CSAQGVGNQPQHF	TGCAGCGCACAGGGGGTAGGGAATCAGCCCCAGCATTTT
once	TRBV6-1	TRBJ1-1	TRBD1	CASSENLQGVNTEAFF	TGTGCCAGCAGTGAAAATTTACAGGGGGTGAACACTGAAGCTTTCTTT
.	TRBV11-1	TRBJ2-1	TRBD1	CASSLATGMVNEQFF	TGTGCCAGCAGCTTAGCGACAGGGATGGTCAATGAGCAGTTCTTC
once	TRBV11-3	TRBJ2-2	TRBD2	CASSLDSTSGGAHTGELFF	TGTGCCAGCAGCTTAGATTCGACTAGCGGGGGGGCCCACACCGGGGAGCTGTTTTTT
.	TRBV10-3	TRBJ2-5	TRBD2	CAIRAGTGETQYF	TGTGCCATCAGAGCGGGGACCGGAGAGACCCAGTACTTC
.	TRBV7-9	TRBJ1-2	.	CASSSLVGLVSYTF	TGTGCCAGCAGCTCCCTCGTGGGACTAGTTAGCTACACCTTC
.	TRBV11-2	TRBJ1-6	.	CASSLVPGRGGSNSPLHF	TGTGCCAGCAGCTTAGTGCCCGGACGAGGAGGGAGTAATTCACCCCTCCACTTT
.	TRBV27	TRBJ2-2	.	CASSLRSGSNTGELFF	TGTGCCAGCAGTTTACGATCAGGGTCAAATACCGGGGAGCTGTTTTTT
.	TRBV10-1	TRBJ2-3	.	CASSRHEDTQYF	TGCGCCAGCAGCCGACACGAGGATACGCAGTATTTT
few	TRBV6-5	TRBJ1-3	.	CASTIELTGNTIYF	TGTGCCAGCACCATAGAGCTTACTGGAAACACCATATATTTT
.	TRBV6-1	TRBJ1-3	.	CASSERGQSGNTIYF	TGTGCCAGCAGTGAAAGGGGCCAATCTGGAAACACCATATATTTT
.	TRBV28	TRBJ2-7	.	CASSPVSYEQYF	TGTGCCAGCAGTCCCGTCTCCTACGAGCAGTACTTC
.	TRBV29-1	TRBJ1-2	TRBD1	CSARQGRTGGYTF	TGCAGCGCCCGACAGGGGAGGACGGGTGGCTACACCTTC
few	TRBV19	TRBJ1-5	TRBD1	CASRFGTGGDQPQHF	TGTGCCAGTAGGTTCGGAACAGGGGGCGATCAGCCCCAGCATTTT
.	TRBV5-6	TRBJ1-2	.	CASSPSPQGNYGYTF	TGTGCCAGCAGCCCCTCTCCCCAGGGAAACTATGGCTACACCTTC
once	TRBV5-6	TRBJ1-6	TRBD1	CASSYRLDRGVDSPLHF	TGTGCCAGCAGCTACCGGCTGGACAGGGGAGTCGATTCACCCCTCCACTTT
.	TRBV30	TRBJ1-1	TRBD1	CAWSVRDRAPAFF	TGTGCCTGGAGTGTCCGGGACAGGGCACCAGCTTTCTTT
few	TRBV5-1	TRBJ1-3	.	CASSLLQMGSGNTIYF	TGCGCCAGCAGCTTGTTACAGATGGGCTCTGGAAACACCATATATTTT
.	TRBV29-1	TRBJ2-1	.	CSVLRVLNNEQFF	TGCAGCGTCCTCCGGGTCCTCAACAATGAGCAGTTCTTC
.	TRBV13	TRBJ1-4	TRBD1	CASRGRGWANEKLFF	TGTGCCAGCCGCGGCAGGGGGTGGGCTAATGAAAAACTGTTTTTT
.	TRBV10-2	TRBJ2-7	TRBD1	CASRPPGQGGEQYF	TGCGCCAGCAGACCGCCGGGACAGGGGGGCGAGCAGTACTTC
.	TRBV3-1/TRBV3-2	TRBJ1-2	TRBD1	CASSPGQGRVYSYGYTF	TGTGCCAGCAGCCCCGGACAGGGGCGAGTCTATTCCTATGGCTACACCTTC
.	TRBV4-2	TRBJ2-5	TRBD1	CASSQDGQGGETQYF	TGTGCCAGCAGCCAAGATGGACAGGGCGGGGAGACCCAGTACTTC
.	TRBV14	TRBJ2-2	.	CASSRGLVGTGELFF	TGTGCCAGCAGCCGGGGGCTAGTGGGAACCGGGGAGCTGTTTTTT
.	TRBV10-3	TRBJ2-1	TRBD1	CAITEGQGSEQFF	TGTGCCATCACCGAGGGACAGGGGAGTGAGCAGTTCTTC
.	TRBV4-3	TRBJ1-6	.	CASSQELRGSSYNSPLHF	TGCGCCAGCAGCCAAGAACTCCGCGGAAGCTCCTATAATTCACCCCTCCACTTT
.	TRBV3-1/TRBV3-2	TRBJ1-6	.	CASSVGRVNSPLHF	TGTGCCAGCAGCGTGGGCAGGGTGAATTCACCCCTCCACTTT
.	TRBV3-1/TRBV3-2	TRBJ2-7	.	CASSQGYGSLEQYF	TGTGCCAGCAGCCAGGGCTATGGCTCCCTCGAGCAGTACTTC
.	TRBV29-1	TRBJ2-1	.	CSVKYSGLQGVNEQFF	TGCAGCGTTAAATACTCTGGATTACAGGGCGTGAATGAGCAGTTCTTC
once	TRBV3-1/TRBV3-2	TRBJ2-5	TRBD2	CASSPSGVQETQYF	TGTGCCAGCAGCCCTAGCGGGGTACAAGAGACCCAGTACTTC
.	TRBV27	TRBJ2-2	TRBD1	CASSLLRTGVTGELFF	TGTGCCAGCAGTCTGCTACGGACAGGGGTCACCGGGGAGCTGTTTTTT
.	TRBV19	TRBJ2-7	.	CASSYDSSYEQYF	TGTGCCAGTAGTTACGACAGCTCCTACGAGCAGTACTTC
few	TRBV7-2	TRBJ1-3	.	CASSQRGPLAGNTIYF	TGTGCCAGCAGCCAAAGAGGCCCTCTGGCGGGAAACACCATATATTTT
.	TRBV4-1	TRBJ1-3	.	CASSQVHRESSGNTIYF	TGCGCCAGCAGCCAAGTCCACAGGGAAAGCTCTGGAAACACCATATATTTT
.	TRBV5-1	TRBJ1-2	.	CASSLAGQFYGYTF	TGCGCCAGCAGCTTGGCCGGACAGTTTTATGGCTACACCTTC
once	TRBV4-2	TRBJ2-7	.	CASSQDWTGKRDSYEQYF	TGTGCCAGCAGCCAAGATTGGACCGGGAAGAGGGACTCCTACGAGCAGTACTTC
.	TRBV7-8	TRBJ2-7	.	CASRRIDRFDEQYF	TGTGCCAGCAGGAGAATTGACAGGTTCGACGAGCAGTACTTC
.	TRBV4-3	TRBJ2-7	TRBD2	CASSPSSGGFYEQYF	TGCGCCAGCAGCCCCTCTAGCGGGGGATTCTACGAGCAGTACTTC
.	TRBV7-2	TRBJ2-5	TRBD2	CASSSGLAGEETQYF	TGTGCCAGCAGCTCCGGACTAGCGGGGGAAGAGACCCAGTACTTC
.	TRBV7-2	TRBJ1-5	.	CASSLTGQQQPQHF	TGTGCCAGCAGCTTGACGGGACAACAACAGCCCCAGCATTTT
.	TRBV6-5	TRBJ1-1	TRBD1	CAGIKQGAVEAFF	TGTGCCGGAATTAAACAGGGGGCGGTTGAAGCTTTCTTT
.	TRBV6-5	TRBJ1-4	.	CASSPRQATNEKLFF	TGTGCCAGCAGTCCCCGACAGGCAACTAATGAAAAACTGTTTTTT
.	TRBV28	TRBJ1-5	TRBD1	CASSPWGQGGNQPQHF	TGTGCCAGCAGCCCATGGGGACAGGGAGGTAATCAGCCCCAGCATTTT
.	TRBV5-5	TRBJ1-4	.	CASSLVGQSNEKLFF	TGTGCCAGCAGCTTGGTGGGGCAGAGTAATGAAAAACTGTTTTTT
.	TRBV19	TRBJ2-3	TRBD2	CASRSLAGSTDTQYF	TGTGCCAGTAGGTCACTAGCGGGAAGCACAGATACGCAGTATTTT
.	TRBV9	TRBJ2-5	.	CASSVGFGTQYF	TGTGCCAGCAGCGTAGGCTTCGGGACCCAGTACTTC